This T cell receptor beta chain was sequenced in a study of blood T cell repertoires in COVID-19. About the research overall: Some COVID-19 samples were acute and others convalescent; all came from the United States, Italy and Spain.

The germline V gene encodes CDR1 LGHDT and CDR2 YNNKEL (reference sequence). The V end was cut by 1 base, the J end by 1 base, with 8 bases between. The CDR3 covers 14 residues. Original methodology: Amplification with reference gene primers provided the estimates of nucleated cell counts. Produced via immunoSEQ multiplex PCR; TCRdb's table is partial and in-frame only. That table is the source of V, J and clone size, and D and trimming were worked out from the DNA. This table has roughly 170,000 clones, around two thirds appearing once. Material for sequencing was peripheral blood. The chain employs TRBV3-1 (or the pseudogene TRBV3-2) and TRBJ2-7, with D unresolved. The receptor was isolated from an elderly woman with acute or convalescent COVID-19. This CDR3 reads CASSQVTQSYEQYF. The CDR3 nucleotides read TGTGCCAGCAGCCAAGTAACGCAGTCCTACGAGCAGTACTTC.